This TCR beta chain was profiled in a study of cytomegalovirus exposure and HLA in healthy donors. Study-level results: It emerged from a later analysis that several of the most significant clusters appeared to be linked to common viral pathogens. Researchers had no immune exposure information except CMV serostatus available. Cytomegalovirus status was reportedly diagnosed by the classifier with high specificity and sensitivity.

Vbeta (60) and Jbeta (13) primers were used in the PCR. Using immunoSEQ multiplex PCR, the repertoire was profiled, and TCRdb retains in-frame clones only, with some absent. The sample shows about 190,000 clones, more than 75% of them seen only once. V was trimmed by 1 base and J by 7 bases, leaving 10 bases between them. The CDR3 contains 13 residues. Germline CDR1 and CDR2: SGHVS and FQNEAQ. Worth noting for this clone: Its cognate antigen is unknown.

Specimen: PBMCs. The chain employs TRBV7-8 and TRBJ1-2; D unclear. This sequence originates from a woman between 50 and 59 years old in good health and CMV-seropositive. CDR3 region: CASSLVPAGGYTF. Written as DNA, the CDR3 is TGTGCCAGCAGCTTAGTTCCGGCGGGTGGCTACACCTTC.